A single sample gave rise to the 25 T cell receptor beta chains below, sequenced in a study of OX40 agonist ivuxolimab in advanced cancers. Sequencing was performed with immunoSEQ multiplex PCR; in TCRdb, only in-frame clones are kept and a portion is missing. The table includes roughly 56,000 clones, roughly 84% detected once. Sequenced here: CD4+ or CD8+ T cells sorted from blood, sampled in a trial of the OX40 agonist ivuxolimab. These receptors originate from an adult with an advanced solid tumor such as melanoma, head and neck, liver or kidney cancer.

CDR3 amino acids: CASNSGGDSNQPQHF. DNA of the CDR3: TGTGCCAGCAACTCCGGAGGGGATAGCAATCAGCCCCAGCATTTT. The chain combines TRBV28 with TRBJ1-5; D perhaps matches TRBD1 (5 bases). CDR3 length: 15 amino acids. Germline V CDR1 and CDR2: MDHEN, SYDVKM. Trimming took off 7 bases at V and 0 bases at J, with 13 bases between the two ends.

This clone has just one count. V and J are TRBV6-1 and TRBJ2-5; D might be TRBD2 (6 bases). The V and J ends lost 2 bases and 5 bases respectively, with 12 bases between them. CDR1 and CDR2 from the germline V gene are MNHNS and SASEGT. The CDR3 is made up of 14 amino acids. The DNA for the CDR3 is TGTGCCAGCAGTGAACGGGGGTCAGGTGAGACCCAGTACTTC. Its translation is CASSERGSGETQYF.

The rearrangement uses TRBV29-1 and TRBJ2-5; possible D gene TRBD1, 6 bases. Germline CDR1 is SQVTM and CDR2 is ANQGSEA. The V end lost 6 bases, the J end lost 2 bases, and 10 bases lay between the germline ends. CDR3 length equals 12 residues. As DNA, the CDR3 is TGCAGCGTCGACGGACAGCAAGAGACCCAGTACTTC. This sequence encodes CSVDGQQETQYF.

A note on this clone: One junction end does not reproduce the germline sequence, and a read error may be involved. V and J are TRBV4-1 and TRBJ1-5; D uncertain. The germline V gene has CDR1 MGHRA and CDR2 YSYEKL. The CDR3 totals 15 residues. The CDR3 protein is CASSKEIPSNQPQHF. The CDR3 DNA follows: TGCGCCAGCAGCAAAGAAATCCCCAGCAATCAGCCCCAGCATTTT.

The chain links TRBV11-2 to TRBJ2-7; 12 nucleotides match TRBD2. The junction had 10 bases not matched to a gene; V was cut back by 0 bases and J by 7 bases. Germline lookup yields CDR1 SGHAT and CDR2 FQNNGV. CDR3 length: 17 residues. CDR3 residues: CASSLDRGTSGLGEQYF. The CDR3 DNA reads as TGTGCCAGCAGCTTAGATCGGGGGACTAGCGGGCTGGGGGAGCAGTACTTC.

The gene calls are TRBV4-1 and TRBJ2-1, with 16 nucleotides matching TRBD2. This CDR3 is built from 16 residues. Germline V lookup: CDR1 MGHRA, CDR2 YSYEKL. V trimming: 3 bases; J trimming: 9 bases; junction bases outside the gene matches: 5. CDR3 protein: CASSHGTSGGVVEQFF. The CDR3 nucleotides are TGCGCCAGCAGCCACGGGACTAGCGGGGGGGTGGTTGAGCAGTTCTTC.

The rearrangement links TRBV10-3 to TRBJ1-1; D remains ambiguous. The germline V and J ends were trimmed by 0 bases and 5 bases, with 1 base remaining between them. The CDR3 length is 11 residues. The germline gives CDR1 ENHRY, CDR2 SYGVKD. The CDR3 nucleotides read TGTGCCATCAGTGAGTCTACTGAAGCTTTCTTT. This encodes CAISESTEAFF.

The chain links TRBV6-1 to TRBJ1-1, with D unresolved. The germline V gene encodes CDR1 MNHNS and CDR2 SASEGT. The CDR3 is 14 residues long. The V end lost 6 bases, the J end lost 1 base, and 12 bases lay between the germline ends. The CDR3 spells CASRLGRSNTEAFF. CDR3 sequence (DNA): TGTGCCAGCAGGTTGGGCAGATCGAACACTGAAGCTTTCTTT.

The genes are TRBV19 and TRBJ2-1, with 10 bases fitting TRBD2. The CDR3 covers 14 residues. Germline trimming cut 3 bases from V and 10 bases from J; bases unmatched to any gene: 6. The V gene's germline CDR1 is LNHDA and CDR2 SQIVND (reference sequence). Here the CDR3 reads CASSILNSGGEQFF. In nucleotides, the CDR3 is TGTGCCAGTAGTATTCTTAATAGCGGGGGGGAGCAGTTCTTC.

The chain recombines TRBV6-6 with TRBJ1-1; a weak D match, TRBD1 (6 bases). From germline, CDR1 is MNHNY and CDR2 SVGAGI (reference sequence). The CDR3 totals 13 residues. Trimming left V 7 bases short and J 1 base short, with 10 bases between. This chain's CDR3 is CASTLGQNTEAFF. The CDR3 DNA is TGTGCCAGCACCCTGGGACAGAACACTGAAGCTTTCTTT.

The chain links TRBV5-1 to TRBJ2-1, with 9 bases fitting TRBD2. From germline, CDR1 is SGHRS and CDR2 YFSETQ. The V and J ends lost 4 bases and 5 bases, in that order; junction bases with no gene match: 7. The CDR3 totals 15 residues. The CDR3 loop is CASSGVAGVNNEQFF. CDR3 DNA sequence: TGCGCCAGCAGCGGGGTAGCGGGAGTGAACAATGAGCAGTTCTTC.

This clone was observed once. The chain links TRBV28 to TRBJ2-2; TRBD1 is a possible D gene (6 bases). CDR1 is MDHEN and CDR2 is SYDVKM in the germline V gene. V was trimmed by 7 bases and J by 10 bases, leaving 13 bases between them. This CDR3 is built from 12 residues. The CDR3 loop is CASTPGQKELFF. CDR3 nucleotides: TGTGCCAGCACCCCTGGACAGAAGGAGCTGTTTTTT.

The chain combines TRBV11-2 with TRBJ2-7, with D unclear. The CDR3 consists of 12 residues. Germline values: CDR1 SGHAT, CDR2 FQNNGV. The V and J ends lost 3 bases and 6 bases respectively, with 9 bases between them. CDR3 in amino acids: CASSLAGGEQYF. CDR3 nucleotide sequence: TGTGCCAGCAGCTTGGCAGGCGGCGAGCAGTACTTC. Combining the CDR3 with reference TRBV11-2 and TRBJ2-7 gives the whole variable domain EAGVAQSPRYKIIEKRQSVAFWCNPISGHATLYWYQQILGQGPKLLIQFQNNGVVDDSQLPKDRFSAERLKGVDSTLKIQPAKLEDSAVYLCASSLAGGEQYFGPGTRLTVT.

J is TRBJ1-1 and V is TRBV6-5; D not resolved. In germline, CDR1 is MNHEY, CDR2 SVGAGI. V was pared by 7 bases and J by 4 bases, with 16 bases between. The CDR3 contains 14 residues. For the CDR3, the DNA is TGTGCCAGCATTCCCCCAGCGAGTCGCACTGAAGCTTTCTTT. This gives the protein CASIPPASRTEAFF.

The chain couples TRBV29-1 to TRBJ1-2, with D possibly TRBD1 on 5 matching bases. Between the trimmed V and J ends, which lost 4 bases and 7 bases, there was a span of 19 bases. Germline V gene data show CDR1 as SQVTM and CDR2 as ANQGSEA. The CDR3 totals 14 residues. The CDR3 DNA is TGCAGCGTTGCAGGGCAGACGTTCTTCGGTGGCTACACCTTC. Protein: CSVAGQTFFGGYTF.

The chain couples TRBV25-1 to TRBJ2-7; D might be TRBD2 (6 bases). In germline, CDR1 is MGHDK, CDR2 SYGVNS. The germline V and J ends were trimmed by 4 bases and 7 bases, with 11 bases remaining between them. This CDR3 has 12 residues. CDR3 sequence: CASSAPGVEQYF. The CDR3 DNA reads as TGTGCCAGCAGTGCCCCGGGGGTTGAGCAGTACTTC.

The rearrangement joins TRBV11-2 to TRBJ2-7, with unresolved D. The CDR3 totals 15 residues. V lost 7 bases, J lost 3 bases, and 19 bases lay in between. Germline CDR1 SGHAT, CDR2 FQNNGV. Here the CDR3 reads CASTLQPLSLYEQYF. For the CDR3, the DNA is TGTGCCAGCACCCTCCAACCCCTCTCTCTCTACGAGCAGTACTTC.

This chain connects TRBV7-2 to TRBJ2-5, with a possible D match to TRBD1 (6 bases). The CDR3 has 15 amino acids. V shed 7 bases and J shed 5 bases, with 20 bases lying between them. Germline CDR1 and CDR2: SGHTA and FQGNSA. CDR3 bases: TGTGCCAGCATGCAACAGGGTGGCCAGTGGGAGACCCAGTACTTC. Its translation: CASMQQGGQWETQYF.

This chain uses TRBV6-1 with TRBJ1-3; 7 bases fit TRBD1. The CDR3 totals 15 residues. The J segment lost 0 bases and the V segment lost 4 bases, leaving 3 bases of the junction unmatched. Germline V gene sequence: CDR1 MNHNS, CDR2 SASEGT. The CDR3 is CASSGDRVSGNTIYF. DNA for the CDR3: TGTGCCAGCAGTGGGGACAGAGTCTCTGGAAACACCATATATTTT.

The gene calls are TRBV28 and TRBJ1-2; 7 bases fit TRBD1. The CDR3 runs 12 residues. Germline loops: CDR1 MDHEN, CDR2 SYDVKM. The V segment lost 8 bases and the J segment 7 bases; nucleotides outside the gene matches: 7. The CDR3 loop is CASQGTVFGYTF. Here the CDR3 DNA reads TGTGCCAGCCAAGGGACAGTCTTTGGCTACACCTTC.

The CDR3 coding sequence is TGTGCCAGCAGCGTACAAACCGGGGCCAACGTCCTGACTTTC. It is translated as CASSVQTGANVLTF. This chain links TRBV9 with TRBJ2-6; no firm D call. The CDR3 consists of 14 residues. The germline gives CDR1 SGDLS, CDR2 YYNGEE. Trimming took off 1 base at V and 4 bases at J, with 6 bases between the two ends.

The chain links TRBV4-2 to TRBJ2-7, with 10 bases lining up with TRBD1. J lost 3 bases, V lost 3 bases, and 5 bases had no gene match. This CDR3 comprises 15 residues. Per the germline V gene, CDR1 is LGHNA and CDR2 is YNFKEQ. DNA for the CDR3: TGTGCCAGCAGCCACGGACAGGGGGGTGTCTACGAGCAGTACTTC. It is translated as CASSHGQGGVYEQYF.

The V call is TRBV10-1, the J call TRBJ2-2; D gene uncertain. Germline V gene lookup returns CDR1 WNHNN and CDR2 SYGVQD (reference sequence). The ends were cut back, 6 bases at V and 1 base at J, with 9 bases in the middle. The CDR3 covers 14 residues. The CDR3 reads CASRATMNTGELFF. The CDR3 DNA follows: TGCGCCAGCAGGGCGACAATGAACACCGGGGAGCTGTTTTTT.

V gene TRBV5-1 combines with J gene TRBJ2-2; 9 bases agree with TRBD2. The germline gives CDR1 SGHRS, CDR2 YFSETQ. V was clipped by 4 bases and J by 6 bases; unmatched bases: 7. The CDR3 covers 15 residues. CDR3 in amino acids: CASSLAGQVAGELFF. CDR3 DNA sequence: TGCGCCAGCAGCCTAGCGGGACAAGTCGCCGGGGAGCTGTTTTTT.

V gene TRBV6-5 combines with J gene TRBJ2-3, with 7 nucleotides matching TRBD2. This CDR3 is built from 15 residues. Germline assignment: CDR1 MNHEY and CDR2 SVGAGI. Trimming cost V 0 bases and J 4 bases; bases outside gene matches: 4. The CDR3 nucleotides read TGTGCCAGCAGTTACTCTGGCGGGAGTGCAGATACGCAGTATTTT. It yields the protein CASSYSGGSADTQYF.